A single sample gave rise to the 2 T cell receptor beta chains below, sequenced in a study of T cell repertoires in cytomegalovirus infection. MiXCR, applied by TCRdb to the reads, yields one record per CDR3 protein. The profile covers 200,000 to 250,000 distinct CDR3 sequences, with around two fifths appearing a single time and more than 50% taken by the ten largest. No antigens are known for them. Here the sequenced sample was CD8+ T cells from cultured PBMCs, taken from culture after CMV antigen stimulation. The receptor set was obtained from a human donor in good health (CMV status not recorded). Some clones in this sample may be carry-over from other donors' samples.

The CDR3 loop reads CAISDPRTGLRETQYF. The CDR3 coding sequence is TGTGCCATCAGTGATCCCCGGACAGGGCTAAGGGAGACCCAGTACTTC. J is TRBJ2-5 and V is TRBV10-3, with TRBD1 matching 8 bases. The CDR3 has 16 amino acids. V was pared by 3 bases and J by 5 bases, with 11 bases of the junction left unmatched. Per the germline V gene, CDR1 is ENHRY and CDR2 is SYGVKD.

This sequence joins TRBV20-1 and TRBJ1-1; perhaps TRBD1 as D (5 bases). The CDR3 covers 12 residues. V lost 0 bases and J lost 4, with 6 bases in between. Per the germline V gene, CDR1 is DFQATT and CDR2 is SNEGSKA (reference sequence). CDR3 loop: CSARDQGTEAFF. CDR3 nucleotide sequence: TGCAGTGCTAGAGATCAGGGCACTGAAGCTTTCTTT.